This T cell receptor beta chain is drawn from a study of glioma-infiltrating T cells. As to this clonotype: The target antigen is unknown.

Using RNA template, CDR3s of TCR alpha and beta were amplified with iRepertoire arm-PCR. One-step reverse transcription and amplification started from approximately 100-400 ng of tissue mRNA or PBMC total RNA. TCRdb independently ran MiXCR on the multiplex PCR reads; one entry per CDR3 protein. The sample has 93,000 or so distinct CDR3 sequences, 25% to 30% seen once; the top ten hold roughly 45%. Whole-study findings and limits: Above-expected tissue-blood divergence occurred in all gliomas, most in low-grade ones.

This TCR derives from a human donor with low-grade glioma or glioblastoma, undergoing nonglioma brain surgery, or in good health (not recorded which). The sample taken for sequencing was glioma tissue, nonneoplastic brain tissue, or PBMCs (not recorded which).

The chain's CDR3 is CASSESIGQGTYEQYF. In DNA, the CDR3 is TGTGCCAGCAGCGAGTCCATTGGACAGGGAACCTACGAGCAGTACTTC. The J gene is TRBJ2-7, the V gene TRBV9; 8 positions agree with TRBD1. CDR1 and CDR2 from the germline V gene are SGDLS and YYNGEE. The J segment lost 2 bases and the V segment lost 3 bases, leaving 10 bases of the junction unmatched. This CDR3 contains 16 residues.